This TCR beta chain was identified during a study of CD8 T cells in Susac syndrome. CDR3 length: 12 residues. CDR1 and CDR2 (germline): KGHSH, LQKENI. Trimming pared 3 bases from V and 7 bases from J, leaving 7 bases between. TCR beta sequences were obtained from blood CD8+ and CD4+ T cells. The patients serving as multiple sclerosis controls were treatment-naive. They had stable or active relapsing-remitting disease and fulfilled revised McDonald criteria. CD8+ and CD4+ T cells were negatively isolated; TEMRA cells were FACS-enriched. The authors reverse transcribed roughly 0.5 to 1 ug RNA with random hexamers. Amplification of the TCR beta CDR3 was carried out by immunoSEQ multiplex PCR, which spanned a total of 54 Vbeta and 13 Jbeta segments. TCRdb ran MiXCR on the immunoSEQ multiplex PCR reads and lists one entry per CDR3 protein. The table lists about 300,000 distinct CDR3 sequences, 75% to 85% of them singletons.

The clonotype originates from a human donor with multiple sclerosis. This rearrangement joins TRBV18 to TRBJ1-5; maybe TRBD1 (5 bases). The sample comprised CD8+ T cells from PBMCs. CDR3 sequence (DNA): TGTGCCAGCTCACCTACAGGACAGCCCCAGCATTTT. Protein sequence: CASSPTGQPQHF. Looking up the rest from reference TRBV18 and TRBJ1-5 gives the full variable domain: NAGVMQNPRHLVRRRGQEARLRCSPMKGHSHVYWYRQLPEEGLKFMVYLQKENIIDESGMPKERFSAEFPKEGPSILRIQQVVRGDSAAYFCASSPTGQPQHFGDGTRLSIL.